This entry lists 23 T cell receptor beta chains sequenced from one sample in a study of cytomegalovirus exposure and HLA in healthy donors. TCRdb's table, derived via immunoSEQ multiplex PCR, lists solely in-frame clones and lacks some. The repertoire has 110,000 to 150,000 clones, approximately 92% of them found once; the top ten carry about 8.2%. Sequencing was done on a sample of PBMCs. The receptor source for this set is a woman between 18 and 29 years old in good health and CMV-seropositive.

The CDR3 protein is CASSDFTGGAGNEQFF. CDR3 DNA: TGTGCCAGCAGCGATTTCACGGGGGGGGCCGGGAATGAGCAGTTCTTC. The rearrangement uses TRBV9 and TRBJ2-1, with 8 nucleotides matching TRBD2. The CDR3 length is 16 residues. Germline V lookup: CDR1 SGDLS, CDR2 YYNGEE. The V segment lost 3 bases and the J segment 7 bases; nucleotides outside the gene matches: 12.

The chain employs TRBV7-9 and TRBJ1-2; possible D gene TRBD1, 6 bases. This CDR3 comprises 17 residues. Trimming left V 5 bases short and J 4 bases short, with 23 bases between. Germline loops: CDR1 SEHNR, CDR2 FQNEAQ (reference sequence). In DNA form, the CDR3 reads TGTGCCAGCAGCGGGGGCTCAATCCAATGGTTAGGCTATGGCTACACCTTC. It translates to CASSGGSIQWLGYGYTF. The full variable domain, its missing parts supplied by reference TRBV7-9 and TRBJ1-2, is DTGVSQNPRHKITKRGQNVTFRCDPISEHNRLYWYRQTLGQGPEFLTYFQNEAQLEKSRLLSDRFSAERPKGSFSTLEIQRTEQGDSAMYLCASSGGSIQWLGYGYTFGSGTRLTVV.

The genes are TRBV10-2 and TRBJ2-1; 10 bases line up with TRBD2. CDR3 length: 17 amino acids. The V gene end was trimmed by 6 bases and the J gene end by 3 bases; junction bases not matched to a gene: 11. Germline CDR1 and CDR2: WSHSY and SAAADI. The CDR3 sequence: CASSGLAAGTVYNEQFF. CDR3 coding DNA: TGCGCCAGCAGCGGACTAGCGGCGGGGACCGTCTACAATGAGCAGTTCTTC.

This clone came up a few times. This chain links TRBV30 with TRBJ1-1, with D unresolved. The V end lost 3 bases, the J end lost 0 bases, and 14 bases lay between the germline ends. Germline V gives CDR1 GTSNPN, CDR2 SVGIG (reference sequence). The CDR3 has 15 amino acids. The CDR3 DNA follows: TGTGCCTGGAGAAAAATGTCCTCTATGAACACTGAAGCTTTCTTT. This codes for CAWRKMSSMNTEAFF.

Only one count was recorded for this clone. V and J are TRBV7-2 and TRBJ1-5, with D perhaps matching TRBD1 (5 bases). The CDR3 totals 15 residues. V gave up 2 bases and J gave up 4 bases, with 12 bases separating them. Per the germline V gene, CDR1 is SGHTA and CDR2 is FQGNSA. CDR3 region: CASSLWTRTNQPQHF. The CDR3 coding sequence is TGTGCCAGCAGCTTATGGACACGCACTAATCAGCCCCAGCATTTT. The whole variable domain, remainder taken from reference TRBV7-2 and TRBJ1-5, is GAGVSQSPSNKVTEKGKDVELRCDPISGHTALYWYRQSLGQGLEFLIYFQGNSAPDKSGLPSDRFSAERTGGSVSTLTIQRTQQEDSAVYLCASSLWTRTNQPQHFGDGTRLSIL.

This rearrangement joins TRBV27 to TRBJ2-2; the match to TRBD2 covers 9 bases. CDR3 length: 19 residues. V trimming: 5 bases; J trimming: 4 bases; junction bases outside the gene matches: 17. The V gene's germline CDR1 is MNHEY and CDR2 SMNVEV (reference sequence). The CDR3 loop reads CASSPLFLAGGPGTGELFF. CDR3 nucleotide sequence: TGTGCCAGCAGTCCCCTCTTTCTTGCGGGGGGGCCTGGCACCGGGGAGCTGTTTTTT.

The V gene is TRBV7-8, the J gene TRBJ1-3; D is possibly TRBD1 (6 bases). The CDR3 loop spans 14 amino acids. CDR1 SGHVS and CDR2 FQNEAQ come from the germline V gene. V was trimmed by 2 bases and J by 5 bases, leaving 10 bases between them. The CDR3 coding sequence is TGTGCCAGCAGCTTACTGGACAGCCGAAACACCATATATTTT. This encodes CASSLLDSRNTIYF.

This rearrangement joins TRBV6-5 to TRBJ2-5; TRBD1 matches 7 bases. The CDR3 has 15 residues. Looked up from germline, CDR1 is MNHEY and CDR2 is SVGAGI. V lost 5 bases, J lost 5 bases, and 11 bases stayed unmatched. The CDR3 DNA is TGTGCCAGCAGTCTTGGGGACAGCGAAGCGGAGACCCAGTACTTC. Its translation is CASSLGDSEAETQYF.

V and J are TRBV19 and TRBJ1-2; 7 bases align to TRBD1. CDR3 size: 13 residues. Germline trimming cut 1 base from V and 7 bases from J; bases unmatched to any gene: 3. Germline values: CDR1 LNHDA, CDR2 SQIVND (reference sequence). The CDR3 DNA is TGTGCCAGTAGTATAGGATGGGACAGTGGCTACACCTTC. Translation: CASSIGWDSGYTF.

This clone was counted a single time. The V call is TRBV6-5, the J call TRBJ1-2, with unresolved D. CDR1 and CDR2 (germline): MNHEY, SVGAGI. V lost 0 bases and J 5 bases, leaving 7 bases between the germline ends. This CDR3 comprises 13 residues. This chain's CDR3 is CASSYSQLYGYTF. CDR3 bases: TGTGCCAGCAGTTACTCCCAACTTTATGGCTACACCTTC.

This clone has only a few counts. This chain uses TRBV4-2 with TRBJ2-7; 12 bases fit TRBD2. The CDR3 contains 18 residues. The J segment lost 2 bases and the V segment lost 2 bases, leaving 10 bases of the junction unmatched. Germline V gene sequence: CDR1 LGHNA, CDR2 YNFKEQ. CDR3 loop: CASSQRLQTSGGTYEQYF. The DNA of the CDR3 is TGTGCCAGCAGCCAAAGACTCCAGACTAGCGGGGGCACCTACGAGCAGTACTTC.

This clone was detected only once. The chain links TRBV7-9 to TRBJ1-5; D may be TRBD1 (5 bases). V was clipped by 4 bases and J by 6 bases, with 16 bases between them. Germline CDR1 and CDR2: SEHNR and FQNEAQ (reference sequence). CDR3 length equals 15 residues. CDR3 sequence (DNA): TGTGCCAGCAGCTCGGGGGGTCACGGGGGTCAGCCCCAGCATTTT. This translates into CASSSGGHGGQPQHF. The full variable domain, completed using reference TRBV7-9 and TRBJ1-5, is DTGVSQNPRHKITKRGQNVTFRCDPISEHNRLYWYRQTLGQGPEFLTYFQNEAQLEKSRLLSDRFSAERPKGSFSTLEIQRTEQGDSAMYLCASSSGGHGGQPQHFGDGTRLSIL.

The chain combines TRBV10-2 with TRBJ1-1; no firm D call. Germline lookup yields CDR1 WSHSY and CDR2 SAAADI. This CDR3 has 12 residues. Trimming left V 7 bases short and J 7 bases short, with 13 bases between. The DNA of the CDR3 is TGCGCCAGCACCGACGGAGGATTTGAAGCTTTCTTT. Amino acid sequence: CASTDGGFEAFF.

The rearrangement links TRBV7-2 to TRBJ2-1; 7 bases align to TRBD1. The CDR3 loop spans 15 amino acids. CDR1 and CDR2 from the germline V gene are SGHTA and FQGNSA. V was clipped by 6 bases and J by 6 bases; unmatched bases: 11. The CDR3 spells CASRQTRGFSNEQFF. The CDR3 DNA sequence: TGTGCCAGCAGACAGACCAGGGGGTTCAGCAATGAGCAGTTCTTC.

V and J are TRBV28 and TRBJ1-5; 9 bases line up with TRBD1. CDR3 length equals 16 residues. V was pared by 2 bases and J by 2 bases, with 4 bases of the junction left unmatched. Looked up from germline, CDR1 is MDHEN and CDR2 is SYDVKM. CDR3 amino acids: CASSLRDRVGNQPQHF. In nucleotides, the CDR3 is TGTGCCAGCAGTTTAAGGGACAGGGTTGGCAATCAGCCCCAGCATTTT.

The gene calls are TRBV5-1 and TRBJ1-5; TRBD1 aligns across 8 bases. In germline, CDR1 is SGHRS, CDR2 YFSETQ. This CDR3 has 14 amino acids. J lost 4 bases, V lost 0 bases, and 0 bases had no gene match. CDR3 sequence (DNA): TGCGCCAGCAGCTTGGGGACAGGGAATCAGCCCCAGCATTTT. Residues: CASSLGTGNQPQHF.

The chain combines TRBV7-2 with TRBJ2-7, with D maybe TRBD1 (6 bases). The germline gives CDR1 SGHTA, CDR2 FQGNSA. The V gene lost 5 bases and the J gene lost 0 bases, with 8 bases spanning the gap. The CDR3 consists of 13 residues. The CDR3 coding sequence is TGTGCCAGCAGCAGGACAGACTCCTACGAGCAGTACTTC. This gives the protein CASSRTDSYEQYF.

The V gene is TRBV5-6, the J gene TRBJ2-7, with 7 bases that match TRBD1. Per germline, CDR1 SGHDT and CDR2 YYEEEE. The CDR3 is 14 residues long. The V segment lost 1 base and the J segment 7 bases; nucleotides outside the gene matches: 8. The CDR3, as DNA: TGTGCCAGCAGCTTGAGGGGGCTCCCGGGGGAGCAGTACTTC. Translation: CASSLRGLPGEQYF.

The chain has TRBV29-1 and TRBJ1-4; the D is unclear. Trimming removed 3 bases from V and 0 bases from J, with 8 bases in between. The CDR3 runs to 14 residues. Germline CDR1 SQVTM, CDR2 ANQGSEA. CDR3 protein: CSVEGTATNEKLFF. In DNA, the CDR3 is TGCAGCGTTGAGGGCACTGCAACTAATGAAAAACTGTTTTTT.

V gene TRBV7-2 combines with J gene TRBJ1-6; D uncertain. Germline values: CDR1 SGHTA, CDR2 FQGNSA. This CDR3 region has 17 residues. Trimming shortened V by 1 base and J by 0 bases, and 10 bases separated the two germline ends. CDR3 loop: CASSLGVGSSYNSPLHF. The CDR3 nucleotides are TGTGCCAGCAGCTTAGGAGTGGGGAGCTCCTATAATTCACCCCTCCACTTT. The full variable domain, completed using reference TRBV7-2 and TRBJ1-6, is GAGVSQSPSNKVTEKGKDVELRCDPISGHTALYWYRQSLGQGLEFLIYFQGNSAPDKSGLPSDRFSAERTGGSVSTLTIQRTQQEDSAVYLCASSLGVGSSYNSPLHFGNGTRLTVT.

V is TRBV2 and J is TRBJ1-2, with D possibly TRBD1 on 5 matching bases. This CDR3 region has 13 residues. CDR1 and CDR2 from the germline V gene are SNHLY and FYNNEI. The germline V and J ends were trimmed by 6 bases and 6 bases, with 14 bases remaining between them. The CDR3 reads CASSSGTWDGYTF. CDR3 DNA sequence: TGTGCCAGCAGCTCCGGGACTTGGGATGGCTACACCTTC. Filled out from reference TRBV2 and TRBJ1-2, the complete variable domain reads EPEVTQTPSHQVTQMGQEVILRCVPISNHLYFYWYRQILGQKVEFLVSFYNNEISEKSEIFDDQFSVERPDGSNFTLKIRSTKLEDSAMYFCASSSGTWDGYTFGSGTRLTVV.

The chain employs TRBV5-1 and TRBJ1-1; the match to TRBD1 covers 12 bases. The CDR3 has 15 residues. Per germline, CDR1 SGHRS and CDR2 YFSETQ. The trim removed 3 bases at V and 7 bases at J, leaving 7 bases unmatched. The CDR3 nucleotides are TGCGCCAGCAGCTACCGGGACAGGGGGCTTGATGAAGCTTTCTTT. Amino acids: CASSYRDRGLDEAFF. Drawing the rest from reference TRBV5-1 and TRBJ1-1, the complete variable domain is KAGVTQTPRYLIKTRGQQVTLSCSPISGHRSVSWYQQTPGQGLQFLFEYFSETQRNKGNFPGRFSGRQFSNSRSEMNVSTLELGDSALYLCASSYRDRGLDEAFFGQGTRLTVV.

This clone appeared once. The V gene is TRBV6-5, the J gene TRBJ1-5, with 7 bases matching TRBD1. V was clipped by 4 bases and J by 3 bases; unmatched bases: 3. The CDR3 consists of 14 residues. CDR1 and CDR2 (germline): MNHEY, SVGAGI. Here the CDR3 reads CASSSGTVNQPQHF. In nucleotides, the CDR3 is TGTGCCAGCAGTTCCGGGACAGTCAATCAGCCCCAGCATTTT.